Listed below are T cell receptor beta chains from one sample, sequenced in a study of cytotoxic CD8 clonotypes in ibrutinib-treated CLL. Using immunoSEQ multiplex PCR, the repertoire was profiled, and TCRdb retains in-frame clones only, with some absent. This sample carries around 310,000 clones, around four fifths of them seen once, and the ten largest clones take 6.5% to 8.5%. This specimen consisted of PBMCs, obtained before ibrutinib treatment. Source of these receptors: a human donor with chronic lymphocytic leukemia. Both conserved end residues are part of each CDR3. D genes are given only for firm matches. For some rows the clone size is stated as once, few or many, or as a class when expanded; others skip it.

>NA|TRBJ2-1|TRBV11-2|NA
TGTGCCAGCAGCACAGATGAGCAGTTCTTC
CASSTDEQFF
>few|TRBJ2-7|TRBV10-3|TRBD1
TGTGCCAGCAGATCAGACAGGGGTCTCTACGAGCAGTACTTC
CASRSDRGLYEQYF
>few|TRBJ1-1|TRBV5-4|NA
TGTGCCAGCAGCTTCTCGGGGTATACTGAAGCTTTCTTT
CASSFSGYTEAFF
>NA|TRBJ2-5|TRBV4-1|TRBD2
TGCGCCAGCAGCCATACCCCGGGACTAGCGGGAGGGCCTGGGTTAGAGACCCAGTACTTC
CASSHTPGLAGGPGLETQYF
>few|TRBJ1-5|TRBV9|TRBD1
TGTGCCAGCAGCGTAGGGACAGGGTTCAATCAGCCCCAGCATTTT
CASSVGTGFNQPQHF
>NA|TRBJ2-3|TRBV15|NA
TGTGCCACCAGCAGAGATCGGGGACAAAACACAGATACGCAGTATTTT
CATSRDRGQNTDTQYF
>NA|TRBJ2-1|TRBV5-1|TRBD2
TGCGCCAGCAGCTTGGGGGCTAGCGGATCCTACAATGAGCAGTTCTTC
CASSLGASGSYNEQFF
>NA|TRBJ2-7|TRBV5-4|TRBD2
TGTGCCAGCAGCCATAGCGGGGGCTCCTACGAGCAGTACTTC
CASSHSGGSYEQYF
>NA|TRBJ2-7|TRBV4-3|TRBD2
TGCGCCAGCAGCCAAGATGCGGTAGGCCTAGCGGGAGTCGAGCAGTACTTC
CASSQDAVGLAGVEQYF
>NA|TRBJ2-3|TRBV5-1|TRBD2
TGCGCCAGCAGCTTGGGGACTAGCGGCAGAGATACGCAGTATTTT
CASSLGTSGRDTQYF
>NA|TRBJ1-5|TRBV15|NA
TGTGCCACCAGCAGAGATCTTGTATCTTCAATCAGCAATCAGCCCCAGCATTTT
CATSRDLVSSISNQPQHF
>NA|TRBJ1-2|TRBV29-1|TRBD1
TGCAGCGTAGGGGACAGGAACTATGGCTACACCTTC
CSVGDRNYGYTF
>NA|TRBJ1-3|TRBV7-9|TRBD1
TGTGCCAGCAGCGGAAGCCGGGACAGGGGCTCTGGAAACACCATATATTTT
CASSGSRDRGSGNTIYF
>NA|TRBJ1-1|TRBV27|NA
TGTGCCAGCAGTTCCTTACAGGGTATAGCTTTCTTT
CASSSLQGIAFF
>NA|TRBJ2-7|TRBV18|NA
TGTGCCAGCTCACCACCGAAGCCCTCCTACGAGCAGTACTTC
CASSPPKPSYEQYF